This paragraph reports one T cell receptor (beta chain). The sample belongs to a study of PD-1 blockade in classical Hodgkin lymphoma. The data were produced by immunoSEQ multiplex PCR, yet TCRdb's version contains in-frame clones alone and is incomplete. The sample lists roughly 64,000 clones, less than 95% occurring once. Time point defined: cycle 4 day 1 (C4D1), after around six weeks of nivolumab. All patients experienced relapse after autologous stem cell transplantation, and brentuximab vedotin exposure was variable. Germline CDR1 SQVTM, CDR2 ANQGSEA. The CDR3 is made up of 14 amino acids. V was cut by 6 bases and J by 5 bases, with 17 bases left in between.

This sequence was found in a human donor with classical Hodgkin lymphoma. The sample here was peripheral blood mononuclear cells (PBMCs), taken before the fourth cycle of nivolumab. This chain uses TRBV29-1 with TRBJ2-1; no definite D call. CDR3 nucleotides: TGCAGCGTCCGCGGTGGCCAGAACAACAATGAGCAGTTCTTC. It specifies CSVRGGQNNNEQFF.